The entry below gives a single T cell receptor beta chain sequence along with its context. This clone's antigen is unknown. No base-level quality is on record; no much larger clone is a single base apart. This record comes from a study of Ad26.COV2.S vaccination and SARS-CoV-2 variants (dated by TCRdb to the early 2020s). The study in broad terms: Vaccine-arm donors were drawn from COV1001, a multicentre, randomized, double-blind, placebo-controlled phase I-IIa trial of Ad26.COV2.S in healthy adults. Dosing of Ad26.COV2.S was intramuscular, at either 5x10^10 or 1x10^11 viral particles, delivered as one shot or as two shots spaced 56 days apart. TCRbeta repertoire sequencing was used to assess the specificity and breadth of SARS-CoV-2-reactive T cell receptors after Ad26.COV2.S vaccination. The TCR-sequenced set comprised approximately 30 samples: around 20 Ad26.COV2.S vaccine recipients, 5 placebo recipients and 8 SARS-CoV-2 convalescent individuals. Participants in the trial were split at random into five groups of five each, receiving low-dose or high-dose Ad26.COV2.S once or twice, or else placebo on both occasions. Investigators did not know the trial group allocation while performing experiments and assessing outcomes.

General findings and caveats noted by the study authors: Ad26.COV2.S recipients had higher spike-specific TCR breadth than placebo recipients (P = 0.0014). The study was not powered for comparison of responses between vaccine doses or regimens. Comparable non-spike TCR breadth was observed between vaccine and placebo recipients, consistent with only spike being contained in the vaccine. After vaccination, substantial breadth of spike-specific CD8+ and CD4+ T cell responses was reported. According to the authors, total T cell responses may have been underestimated by the TCR breadth and depth analyses.

The treatment or condition label, read with the paper, signifies: roughly 18 received Ad26.COV2.S at low or high dose, single or two shots; about five received placebo; per-sample allocation not given. Repertoires of vaccine and placebo recipients were sequenced from samples taken on day 63 after the first injection. Between 29 July and 7 August 2020, Cohort 1b enrolled about 27 adults aged 18-55 years at one site in Boston, USA. As a vaccine, Ad26.COV2.S was a replication-incompetent adenovirus type 26 vector that expressed a prefusion-stabilized SARS-CoV-2 spike protein derived from the original Wuhan strain. For this chain, trimming is 3 bases at the V end and 0 bases at the J end, and the number of junction bases without a gene match is 2. The CDR3 runs 14 amino acids, cysteine and phenylalanine included. The kept DNA is CDR3 alone, 42 bases in frame from the first base. According to the germline V gene, CDR1 reads SNHLY and CDR2 reads FYNNEI.

The immunoSEQ Assay was used to sequence TCRbeta CDR3 regions. After extraction, genomic DNA underwent amplification by bias-controlled multiplex PCR, followed by high-throughput sequencing. The source study handled its data this way. To quantify the absolute abundance of every unique TCRbeta CDR3 region, sequences were collapsed and filtered. T cell fraction was estimated by normalizing TCRbeta template counts to usable DNA, with usable DNA measured through amplification of reference genes found in all nucleated cells. Repertoire TCRs were annotated as SARS-CoV-2-specific by exact matching of V gene, CDR3 amino acid sequence and J gene to a known reactive TCR set. MIRA supplied the reference SARS-CoV-2 TCR set, which was filtered for enrichment in COVID-19-positive ImmuneCODE repertoires so that public or cross-reactive TCRs were removed. Using the MIRA antigens, annotated TCRs were further analysed by specific ORF or by position within an ORF. Breadth was defined as the number of annotated unique rearrangements divided by the total number of unique productive rearrangements, and depth was defined as the summed frequency of the annotated unique rearrangements. Two-sided Wilcoxon rank-sum tests were used to compare TCR breadth between groups. The clones in this table, taken by TCRdb from immuneACCESS, are in-frame only. Not every clone is retained; where verified, under half of the shortfall comes from an unresolved V gene, and the cause of the rest is unknown. From that table come the V and J calls and clone size; the DNA was used to work out D and trimming. For this sample there are around 450,000 clones; roughly 87% appear just once. Around 4.5% of the sample lies in the top ten.

The source of this sequence is a person between 18 and 65 years old who received the Ad26.COV2.S COVID-19 vaccine or a placebo. The sample was peripheral blood, taken in a trial of Ad26.COV2.S vaccine versus placebo. The sequence links TRBV2 to TRBJ2-7, and 7 junctional nucleotides match TRBD2. In nucleotide form, the sequence is TGTGCCAGCAGTGACAGGACTAGCTCCTACGAGCAGTACTTC. It translates as CASSDRTSSYEQYF. Joined to the reference TRBV2 and TRBJ2-7 proteins, this CDR3 gives the full variable domain: EPEVTQTPSHQVTQMGQEVILRCVPISNHLYFYWYRQILGQKVEFLVSFYNNEISEKSEIFDDQFSVERPDGSNFTLKIRSTKLEDSAMYFCASSDRTSSYEQYFGPGTRLTVT.